Below, 24 T cell receptor beta chains from the same sample are listed, as sequenced in a study of blood T cell repertoires in COVID-19 (dated by TCRdb to about 2020). Libraries were constructed by the immunoSEQ multiplex PCR assay. In its TCRdb copy, this immuneACCESS table keeps in-frame sequences only and misses some clones. Where compared with another copy, unresolved V genes explain less than half of these, and the others have no known cause. Within this sample are more than 200,000 clones, with 83% of them counted one time only. The ten largest account for around 2.5% of the sample. What was sequenced was peripheral blood. These receptor sequences come from a woman aged 40 to 50 with active or convalescent COVID-19.

J is TRBJ2-2 and V is TRBV5-1; perhaps TRBD1 as D (5 bases). Trimming took 0 bases from V and 1 from J, leaving 7 bases between them. This CDR3 is built from 15 residues. Germline V gene lookup returns CDR1 SGHRS and CDR2 YFSETQ. The CDR3 bases are TGCGCCAGCAGCTTGGGGCAGGGGAACACCGGGGAGCTGTTTTTT. Protein product: CASSLGQGNTGELFF.

This chain connects TRBV28 to TRBJ2-7; D may be TRBD2 (6 bases). Germline CDR1 reads MDHEN; CDR2 reads SYDVKM. V gave up 5 bases and J gave up 2 bases, with 10 bases separating them. The CDR3 has 13 amino acids. For the CDR3, the DNA is TGTGCCAGCAGTGCTCCGGGGGCCTACGAGCAGTACTTC. The encoded protein is CASSAPGAYEQYF.

This clone has a handful of counts. The chain recombines TRBV7-9 with TRBJ2-7, with a tentative D call TRBD1 (5 bases). The CDR3 spans 15 residues. V lost 1 base and J lost 7, with 17 bases in between. Germline values: CDR1 SEHNR, CDR2 FQNEAQ (reference sequence). The chain's CDR3 is CASSLGQGPPREQYF. Here the CDR3 DNA reads TGTGCCAGCAGCTTAGGGCAGGGCCCCCCCCGAGAGCAGTACTTC.

The table lists this clone with a count of one. The V and J genes are TRBV5-1 and TRBJ2-4; a possible D gene is TRBD2 (6 bases). V lost 4 bases, J lost 1 base, and 21 bases lay in between. The germline CDR1 and CDR2 sequences are SGHRS and YFSETQ. The CDR3 loop spans 18 amino acids. The CDR3 DNA reads TGCGCCAGCAGCCCGGCCAGGTCGGGGGATTGGGCCAAAAACATTCAGTACTTC. This translates into CASSPARSGDWAKNIQYF. Based on the CDR3 plus reference TRBV5-1 and TRBJ2-4, the full variable domain is KAGVTQTPRYLIKTRGQQVTLSCSPISGHRSVSWYQQTPGQGLQFLFEYFSETQRNKGNFPGRFSGRQFSNSRSEMNVSTLELGDSALYLCASSPARSGDWAKNIQYFGAGTRLSVL.

V gene TRBV19 combines with J gene TRBJ2-1; possible D gene TRBD2, 6 bases. Deletions cut 4 bases from V and 4 bases from J, with 17 bases between. The CDR3 consists of 16 residues. CDR1 and CDR2 from the germline V gene are LNHDA and SQIVND (reference sequence). The CDR3 here is CASSTPPSALYNEQFF. In nucleotides, the CDR3 is TGTGCCAGTAGTACGCCCCCTAGCGCACTATACAATGAGCAGTTCTTC.

This chain uses TRBV18 with TRBJ1-4; TRBD1 might be the D (5 bases). The V gene's germline CDR1 is KGHSH and CDR2 LQKENI. The CDR3 is made up of 17 amino acids. Trimming took 4 bases from V and 0 from J, leaving 15 bases between them. CDR3 nucleotide sequence: TGTGCCAGCTCACAGCGACAGCCTTTTGCAACTAATGAAAAACTGTTTTTT. This codes for CASSQRQPFATNEKLFF. Combining the CDR3 with reference TRBV18 and TRBJ1-4 gives the whole variable domain NAGVMQNPRHLVRRRGQEARLRCSPMKGHSHVYWYRQLPEEGLKFMVYLQKENIIDESGMPKERFSAEFPKEGPSILRIQQVVRGDSAAYFCASSQRQPFATNEKLFFGSGTQLSVL.

CDR3 residues: CASSWRGGAKNIQYF. For the CDR3, the DNA is TGTGCCAGCAGTTGGCGGGGGGGAGCCAAAAACATTCAGTACTTC. This rearrangement joins TRBV27 to TRBJ2-4, with TRBD2 matching 9 bases. The CDR3 loop spans 15 amino acids. From germline, CDR1 is MNHEY and CDR2 SMNVEV (reference sequence). Trimming took 4 bases from V and 0 from J; bases not matched to a gene: 1.

V usage is TRBV9 and J usage is TRBJ2-2, with 9 bases identical to TRBD1. The CDR3 sequence is 16 residues long. Trimming at V came to 0 bases and at J to 6 bases, leaving 6 bases not matched to a gene. Germline CDR1 reads SGDLS; CDR2 reads YYNGEE. CDR3 region: CASSVAGQGSPGELFF. The CDR3 nucleotides read TGTGCCAGCAGCGTAGCGGGACAGGGTTCCCCCGGGGAGCTGTTTTTT.

The chain employs TRBV5-8 and TRBJ1-5; 7 nucleotides line up with TRBD1. Trimming removed 2 bases from V and 6 bases from J; junction bases left unmatched: 8. CDR3 size: 15 residues. The germline CDR1 and CDR2 sequences are SGHTS and YDEGEE. The CDR3 bases are TGTGCCAGCAGCTTCCCCACACAGGGGCCTCAGCCCCAGCATTTT. Translation: CASSFPTQGPQPQHF.

This chain connects TRBV7-9 to TRBJ2-2; D is undetermined. The CDR3 sequence is 16 residues long. Trimming pared 0 bases from V and 1 base from J, leaving 9 bases between. From germline, CDR1 is SEHNR and CDR2 FQNEAQ (reference sequence). The CDR3 loop reads CASSLASPWNTGELFF. The CDR3 DNA follows: TGTGCCAGCAGCTTAGCTAGTCCGTGGAACACCGGGGAGCTGTTTTTT.

V is TRBV4-2 and J is TRBJ1-4; 7 nucleotides agree with TRBD1. J gave up 7 bases and V 5 bases, and 10 bases lay outside the gene matches. This CDR3 region has 15 residues. Germline V CDR1 and CDR2: LGHNA, YNFKEQ. The CDR3 reads CASSTSGGTAEKLFF. The CDR3 nucleotides read TGTGCCAGCAGCACATCAGGGGGGACGGCTGAAAAACTGTTTTTT.

J is TRBJ1-1 and V is TRBV19; 7 bases map to TRBD1. CDR1 is LNHDA, CDR2 SQIVND, per germline (reference sequence). The CDR3 totals 15 residues. V lost 4 bases and J lost 1; bases outside the gene matches: 6. Here the CDR3 DNA reads TGTGCCAGTAGTAACTACAGGGGACGGAACACTGAAGCTTTCTTT. As protein: CASSNYRGRNTEAFF.

The chain uses TRBV7-9 and TRBJ2-7, with TRBD2 identical over 8 bases. V trimming: 3 bases; J trimming: 0 bases; junction bases outside the gene matches: 7. Looked up from germline, CDR1 is SEHNR and CDR2 is FQNEAQ (reference sequence). This CDR3 is built from 16 residues. CDR3 sequence (DNA): TGTGCCAGCAGCTTCGGTGCTAGCGGGTCCTCCTACGAGCAGTACTTC. It encodes CASSFGASGSSYEQYF.

The chain joins TRBV28 to TRBJ1-1, with D possibly TRBD1 on 5 matching bases. The V and J ends lost 1 base and 4 bases respectively, with 13 bases between them. Germline values: CDR1 MDHEN, CDR2 SYDVKM. CDR3 length equals 15 residues. CDR3 sequence reads: CASSLLTQGTTEAFF. CDR3 in DNA: TGTGCCAGCAGTTTATTAACGCAGGGCACCACTGAAGCTTTCTTT.

The chain is built from TRBV11-2 and TRBJ2-2, with 7 bases fitting TRBD1. Germline V lookup: CDR1 SGHAT, CDR2 FQNNGV. The junction had 2 bases not matched to a gene; V was cut back by 7 bases and J by 0 bases. The CDR3 consists of 14 residues. CDR3 residues: CASTGTANTGELFF. In DNA, the CDR3 is TGTGCCAGCACCGGGACAGCGAACACCGGGGAGCTGTTTTTT.

The J gene is TRBJ2-4, the V gene TRBV6-5, with 7 bases fitting TRBD1. The junction had 7 bases not matched to a gene; V was cut back by 4 bases and J by 1 base. This CDR3 contains 16 residues. Germline V gene sequence: CDR1 MNHEY, CDR2 SVGAGI. The CDR3 protein is CASSSPNRGAKNIQYF. CDR3 DNA: TGTGCCAGCAGTTCCCCGAACAGGGGTGCCAAAAACATTCAGTACTTC.

The J gene is TRBJ2-1, the V gene TRBV6-5; D is perhaps TRBD2 (5 bases). This CDR3 has 12 residues. V lost 7 bases and J lost 10, with 14 bases in between. CDR1 and CDR2 from the germline V gene are MNHEY and SVGAGI. CDR3 amino acids: CASTRALQEQFF. The CDR3 bases are TGTGCCAGCACGAGGGCCCTACAGGAGCAGTTCTTC.

This clone was seen a few times. The gene calls are TRBV6-2 or TRBV6-3 and TRBJ1-3; D not resolved. Germline lookup yields CDR1 MNHEY and CDR2 SVGEGT. This CDR3 region has 14 residues. Trimming shortened V by 2 bases and J by 1 base, and 6 bases separated the two germline ends. CDR3: CASSYAGSGNTIYF. In DNA form, the CDR3 reads TGTGCCAGCAGTTACGCGGGTTCTGGAAACACCATATATTTT.

This chain connects TRBV12-3 or TRBV12-4 to TRBJ2-7; 7 positions match TRBD1. There are 13 residues in the CDR3. Germline trimming cut 2 bases from V and 2 bases from J; bases unmatched to any gene: 0. The CDR3, as DNA: TGTGCCAGCAGTTTACAGGGGGCCTACGAGCAGTACTTC. Translation: CASSLQGAYEQYF.

The gene calls are TRBV9 and TRBJ2-2; 9 bases align to TRBD2. The CDR3 has 17 residues. J gave up 4 bases and V 0 bases, and 7 bases lay outside the gene matches. Germline CDR1 SGDLS, CDR2 YYNGEE. The DNA for the CDR3 is TGTGCCAGCAGCGTAGATGGTAGCGGGAGTTTCACCGGGGAGCTGTTTTTT. Its protein product is CASSVDGSGSFTGELFF.

J is TRBJ1-5 and V is TRBV10-1, with D possibly matching TRBD1 (6 bases). Germline V gene lookup returns CDR1 WNHNN and CDR2 SYGVQD (reference sequence). V was trimmed by 6 bases and J by 6 bases, leaving 18 bases between them. This CDR3 is 15 amino acids long. The chain's CDR3 is CASRETRQVSQPQHF. In DNA form, the CDR3 reads TGCGCCAGCAGGGAGACCCGACAGGTGAGTCAGCCCCAGCATTTT.

This clone came up once. V is TRBV7-2 and J is TRBJ2-7, with D possibly being TRBD1 (5 bases). The germline V gene has CDR1 SGHTA and CDR2 FQGNSA. This CDR3 has 14 residues. V lost 3 bases to trimming and J lost 4 bases, with 13 bases between them. The CDR3 DNA reads as TGTGCCAGCAGCTTGGACAATTGGTCGTACGAGCAGTACTTC. It specifies CASSLDNWSYEQYF.

This rearrangement joins TRBV12-3 or TRBV12-4 to TRBJ2-2; D gene unclear. The CDR3 contains 13 residues. The V gene lost 6 bases and the J gene lost 2 bases, with 7 bases spanning the gap. The CDR3, as DNA: TGTGCCAGCAGAGACTTAAACACCGGGGAGCTGTTTTTT. As protein: CASRDLNTGELFF.

The chain is built from TRBV9 and TRBJ2-5; 11 bases are a match to TRBD2. This CDR3 comprises 17 residues. Germline V lookup: CDR1 SGDLS, CDR2 YYNGEE. V lost 0 bases, J lost 3 bases, and 7 bases stayed unmatched. Written as DNA, the CDR3 is TGTGCCAGCAGCGTAGGTGAGGTACTAGCGGGAGAAGAGACCCAGTACTTC. Translating gives CASSVGEVLAGEETQYF.